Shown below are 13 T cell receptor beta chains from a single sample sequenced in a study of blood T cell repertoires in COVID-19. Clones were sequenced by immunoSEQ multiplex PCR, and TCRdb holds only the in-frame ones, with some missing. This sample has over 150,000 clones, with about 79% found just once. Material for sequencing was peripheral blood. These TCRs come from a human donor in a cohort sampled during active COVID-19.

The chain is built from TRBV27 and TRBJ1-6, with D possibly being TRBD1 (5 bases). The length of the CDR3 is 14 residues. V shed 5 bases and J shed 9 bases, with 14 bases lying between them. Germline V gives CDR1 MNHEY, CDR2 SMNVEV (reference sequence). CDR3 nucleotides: TGTGCCAGCAGTCTACAGGTAGAGGTTTCACCCCTCCACTTT. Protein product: CASSLQVEVSPLHF.

CDR3 in DNA: TGTGCCAGCAGCCGGGCGGGAGAAATCTACAATGAGCAGTTCTTC. Translating gives CASSRAGEIYNEQFF. The chain links TRBV3-1 (or the pseudogene TRBV3-2) to TRBJ2-1, with 7 bases aligning to TRBD2. The V gene end was trimmed by 4 bases and the J gene end by 3 bases; junction bases not matched to a gene: 6. Germline-derived CDR1 and CDR2 are LGHDT and YNNKEL (reference sequence). CDR3 size: 15 residues.

CDR3 sequence reads: CASKQGSRGVNTEAFF. The CDR3 DNA reads as TGTGCCAGCAAACAGGGGTCCAGGGGGGTGAACACTGAAGCTTTCTTT. The chain recombines TRBV6-6 with TRBJ1-1; TRBD1 aligns across 7 bases. The CDR3 totals 16 residues. The germline V gene has CDR1 MNHNY and CDR2 SVGAGI (reference sequence). V gave up 7 bases and J gave up 0 bases; unmatched junction bases: 11.

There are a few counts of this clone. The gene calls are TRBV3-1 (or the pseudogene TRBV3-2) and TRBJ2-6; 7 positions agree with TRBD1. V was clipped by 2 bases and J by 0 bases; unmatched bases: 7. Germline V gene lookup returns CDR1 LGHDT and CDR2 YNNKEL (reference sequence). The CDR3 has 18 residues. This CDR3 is CASSQRTGSLSGANVLTF. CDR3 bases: TGTGCCAGCAGCCAACGGACAGGATCCCTCTCTGGGGCCAACGTCCTGACTTTC.

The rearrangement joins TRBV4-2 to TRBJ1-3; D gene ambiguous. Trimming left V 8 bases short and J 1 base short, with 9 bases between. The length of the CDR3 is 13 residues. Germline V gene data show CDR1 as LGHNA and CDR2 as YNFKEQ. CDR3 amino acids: CASRYWSGNTIYF. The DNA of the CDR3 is TGTGCCAGCCGATACTGGTCTGGAAACACCATATATTTT.

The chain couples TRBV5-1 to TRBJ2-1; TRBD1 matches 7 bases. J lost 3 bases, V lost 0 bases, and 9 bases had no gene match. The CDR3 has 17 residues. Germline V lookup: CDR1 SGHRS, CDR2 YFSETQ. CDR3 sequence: CASSLGTRDSSYNEQFF. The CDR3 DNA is TGCGCCAGCAGCTTGGGAACCCGGGACAGTAGCTACAATGAGCAGTTCTTC.

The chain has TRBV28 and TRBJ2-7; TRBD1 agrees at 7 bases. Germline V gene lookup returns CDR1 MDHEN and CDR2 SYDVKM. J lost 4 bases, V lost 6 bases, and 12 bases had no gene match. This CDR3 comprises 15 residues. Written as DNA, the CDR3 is TGTGCCAGCAGAAACTCGTACAGGGGTCGGTACGAGCAGTACTTC. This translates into CASRNSYRGRYEQYF. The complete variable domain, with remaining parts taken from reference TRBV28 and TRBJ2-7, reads DVKVTQSSRYLVKRTGEKVFLECVQDMDHENMFWYRQDPGLGLRLIYFSYDVKMKEKGDIPEGYSVSREKKERFSLILESASTNQTSMYLCASRNSYRGRYEQYFGPGTRLTVT.

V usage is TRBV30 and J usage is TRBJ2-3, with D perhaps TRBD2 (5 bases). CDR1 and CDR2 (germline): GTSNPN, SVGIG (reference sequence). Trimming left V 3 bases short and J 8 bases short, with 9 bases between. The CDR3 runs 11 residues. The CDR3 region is CAWSTLATQYF. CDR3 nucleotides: TGTGCCTGGAGCACCCTAGCTACGCAGTATTTT.

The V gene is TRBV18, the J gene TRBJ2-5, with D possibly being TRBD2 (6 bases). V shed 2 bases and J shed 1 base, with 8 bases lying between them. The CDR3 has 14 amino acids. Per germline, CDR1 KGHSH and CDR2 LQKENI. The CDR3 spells CASSPSEGQETQYF. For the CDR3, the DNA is TGTGCCAGCTCACCATCGGAGGGCCAAGAGACCCAGTACTTC.

The chain's CDR3 is CASSQLNGELFF. In DNA, the CDR3 is TGTGCCAGCAGTCAGTTGAACGGGGAGCTGTTTTTT. This rearrangement joins TRBV12-3 or TRBV12-4 to TRBJ2-2; D not certain. The CDR3 loop spans 12 amino acids. V was pared by 5 bases and J by 7 bases, with 8 bases between.

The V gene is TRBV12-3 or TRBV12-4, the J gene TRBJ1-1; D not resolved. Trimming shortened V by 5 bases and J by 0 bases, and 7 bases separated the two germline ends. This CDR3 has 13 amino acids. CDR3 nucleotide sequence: TGTGCCAGCAGTGCCACAGTGAACACTGAAGCTTTCTTT. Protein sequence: CASSATVNTEAFF.

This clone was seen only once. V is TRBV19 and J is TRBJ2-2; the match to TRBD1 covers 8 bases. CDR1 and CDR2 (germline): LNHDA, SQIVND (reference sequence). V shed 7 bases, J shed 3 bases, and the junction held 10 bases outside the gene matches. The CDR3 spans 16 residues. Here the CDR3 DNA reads TGTGCCAGTATATCCAGGGGGCTCTCGGACACCGGGGAGCTGTTTTTT. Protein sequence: CASISRGLSDTGELFF.

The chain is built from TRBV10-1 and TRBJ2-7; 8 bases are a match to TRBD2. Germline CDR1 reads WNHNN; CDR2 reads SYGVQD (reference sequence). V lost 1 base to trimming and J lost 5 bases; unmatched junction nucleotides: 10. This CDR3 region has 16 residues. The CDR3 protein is CASSEFLGTRVNEQYF. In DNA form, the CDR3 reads TGCGCCAGCAGTGAGTTCTTGGGGACTAGAGTCAACGAGCAGTACTTC.